The 7 T cell receptor beta chains below all came from one sample that was sequenced in a study of molecular identifiers for immune sequencing clone quantification. TCRdb independently ran MiXCR on the PCR reads; one entry per CDR3 protein. The profile shows about 320,000 distinct CDR3 sequences, roughly 24% of them singletons. What was sequenced was naive CD8+ T cells from blood, with Jurkat cell RNA spiked in. Regarding subset: FACS-sorted CD8+CD4-CCR7+CD45RA+ naive T cells. These receptors were taken from a human donor in good health. Some libraries in this study had Jurkat cell RNA spiked in.

The table lists this clonotype with many counts. The chain links TRBV6-6 to TRBJ2-3, with TRBD1 matching 7 bases. This CDR3 contains 13 residues. Looked up from germline, CDR1 is MNHNY and CDR2 is SVGAGI (reference sequence). The trim removed 6 bases at V and 6 bases at J, leaving 6 bases unmatched. The CDR3 sequence: CASRYVTGDTQYF. The DNA of the CDR3 is TGTGCCAGCAGATACGTGACAGGGGATACGCAGTATTTT.

The rearrangement uses TRBV5-6 and TRBJ2-5; D not resolved. V lost 4 bases and J 5 bases, leaving 9 bases between the germline ends. The length of the CDR3 is 12 residues. The germline V gene has CDR1 SGHDT and CDR2 YYEEEE. The CDR3: CASSQRDETQYF. In DNA, the CDR3 is TGTGCCAGCAGCCAGCGCGATGAGACCCAGTACTTC.

With regard to this clonotype: This may be a read error: a much more frequent sequence differs by one nucleotide. The V gene is TRBV24-1, the J gene TRBJ2-1; 8 bases fit TRBD1. The CDR3 has 14 residues. V lost 4 bases and J lost 6; bases outside the gene matches: 4. CDR1 is KGHDR and CDR2 is SFDVKD in the germline V gene. The CDR3: CATSERTGGNEQFF. CDR3 bases: TGTGCCACCAGTGAACGCACAGGGGGCAATGAGCAGTTCTTC.

The chain couples TRBV4-3 to TRBJ2-5; possibly TRBD1 or TRBD2 for D (6 bases each). The V gene's germline CDR1 is LGHNA and CDR2 YSLEER. CDR3 length: 14 residues. Trimming stripped 1 base from V and 5 bases from J, with 11 bases between. CDR3 protein: CASSQVGGGETQYF. CDR3 DNA sequence: TGCGCCAGCAGCCAAGTCGGGGGCGGTGAGACCCAGTACTTC.

This clonotype was seen a handful of times. This sequence joins TRBV5-4 and TRBJ1-4; 9 bases are a match to TRBD1. This CDR3 region has 16 residues. Germline lookup yields CDR1 SGHNT and CDR2 YYREEE (reference sequence). The junction had 6 bases not matched to a gene; V was cut back by 4 bases and J by 2 bases. CDR3 residues: CASSRDRDWTNEKLFF. CDR3 DNA: TGTGCCAGCAGCCGGGACAGGGATTGGACTAATGAAAAACTGTTTTTT.

To note about this clonotype: Given a much more abundant clone one base away, this may be a read error. The chain employs TRBV14 and TRBJ2-5; 8 positions match TRBD1. Germline V gene data show CDR1 as SGHDN and CDR2 as FVKESK. V was pared by 7 bases and J by 4 bases, with 8 bases of the junction left unmatched. The CDR3 is 14 amino acids. The CDR3 DNA follows: TGTGCCAGCACGACCGGGACAGGACTAGAGACCCAGTACTTC. Encoded protein: CASTTGTGLETQYF.

This clonotype occurred a few times. This chain uses TRBV30 with TRBJ2-7; TRBD2 aligns across 12 bases. Looked up from germline, CDR1 is GTSNPN and CDR2 is SVGIG (reference sequence). J was trimmed by 3 bases and V by 5 bases; bases with no gene match: 5. The CDR3 has 14 residues. DNA for the CDR3: TGTGCCTGGTGTCGGACTAGCGGGAACTACGAGCAGTACTTC. As protein: CAWCRTSGNYEQYF.